The text below deals with one T cell receptor (beta chain). It lacks a known antigen. Base qualities are missing; no much larger clone stands one base away. This entry belongs to a study of CD8 T cells in ankylosing spondylitis (dated by TCRdb to about 2017). With regard to the full study: T cell receptor beta repertoires were profiled in healthy donors and ankylosing spondylitis patients so that disease-linked TCR variants could be found. The full study cohort comprised 25 ankylosing spondylitis patients and 85 to 120 healthy donors. Peripheral blood was sampled, and synovial fluid was also collected from ankylosing spondylitis patients.

CDR1 SGHTA and CDR2 FQGNSA were looked up in the germline V gene. The CDR3 runs 13 residues from the cysteine to the phenylalanine. CDR3 DNA is the only sequence kept; it has 39 bases, read in frame from the first base. The junction shows trimming of 5 bases on V and 9 bases on J, plus 14 bases between the germline ends. General conclusions and limits of the study: Blood from ankylosing spondylitis patients appeared to be characterized by a TCR beta motif made up of several highly homologous amino acid variants. Some of the motif variants had been reported before in the synovial fluid and blood of reactive arthritis patients, a finding that suggests common disease-initiation mechanisms. In peripheral blood, the disease-linked clones were found at relatively low frequencies and had a CD8+ phenotype. The disease-linked clones were reported to be significantly enriched in matched synovial fluid samples from ankylosing spondylitis patients.

Data came from an Illumina HiSeq 2500. TCR beta libraries were prepared by quantitative 5'-RACE with molecular barcodes. The paper's data handling went like this. Disease-linked TCR variants were identified with a new computational method built on a probabilistic model of VDJ rearrangement. TCRdb's own reprocessing of the public reads used fastp at Q25 and MiXCR and kept productive beta chains. Each CDR3 protein appears once, grouped with its most common genes and DNA. The V and J calls and clone size come from TCRdb's table, not from the authors' own analysis. The sample table shows approximately 400,000 distinct CDR3 sequences, and 15% to 20% are seen once. The top ten hold approximately 1% of the sample.

The V gene is TRBV7-2 and the J gene is TRBJ2-1, with a weak D call of TRBD2 (5 bases match). The clonotype was recovered from a male donor with ankylosing spondylitis. What was sequenced was blood, either unsorted or a sorted T cell fraction (not recorded which). The DNA is TGTGCCAGCAGCCGACCGCTGCTAGCTGAGCAGTTCTTC. Its product reads: CASSRPLLAEQFF.